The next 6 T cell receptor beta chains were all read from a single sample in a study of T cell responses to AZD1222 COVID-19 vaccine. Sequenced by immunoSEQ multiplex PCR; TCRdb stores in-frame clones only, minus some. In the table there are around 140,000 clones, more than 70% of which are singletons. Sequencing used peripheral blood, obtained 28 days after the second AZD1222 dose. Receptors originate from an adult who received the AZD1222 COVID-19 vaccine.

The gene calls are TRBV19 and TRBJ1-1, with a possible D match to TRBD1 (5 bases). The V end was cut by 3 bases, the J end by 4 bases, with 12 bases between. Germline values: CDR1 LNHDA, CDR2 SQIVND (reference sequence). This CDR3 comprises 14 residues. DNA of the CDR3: TGTGCCAGTAGTATGGGTGGGCAGGGCACTGAAGCTTTCTTT. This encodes CASSMGGQGTEAFF.

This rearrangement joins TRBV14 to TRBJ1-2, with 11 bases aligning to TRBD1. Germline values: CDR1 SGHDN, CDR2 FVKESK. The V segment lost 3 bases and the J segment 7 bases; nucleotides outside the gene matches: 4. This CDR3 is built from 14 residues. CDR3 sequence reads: CASSQIGTGGGYTF. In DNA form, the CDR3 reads TGTGCCAGCAGCCAGATAGGGACAGGGGGTGGCTACACCTTC.

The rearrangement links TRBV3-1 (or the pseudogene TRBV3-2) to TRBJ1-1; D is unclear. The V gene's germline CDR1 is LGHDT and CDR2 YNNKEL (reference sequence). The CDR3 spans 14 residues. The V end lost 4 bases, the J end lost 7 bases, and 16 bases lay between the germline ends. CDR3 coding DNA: TGTGCCAGCAGCCGAGTAACCGGGGATCTTGAAGCTTTCTTT. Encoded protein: CASSRVTGDLEAFF.

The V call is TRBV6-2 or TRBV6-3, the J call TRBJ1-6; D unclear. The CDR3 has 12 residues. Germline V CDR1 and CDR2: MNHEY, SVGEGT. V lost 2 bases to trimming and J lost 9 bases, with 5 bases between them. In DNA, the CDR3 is TGTGCCAGCAGTTACGGAGGTTCACCCCTCCACTTT. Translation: CASSYGGSPLHF.

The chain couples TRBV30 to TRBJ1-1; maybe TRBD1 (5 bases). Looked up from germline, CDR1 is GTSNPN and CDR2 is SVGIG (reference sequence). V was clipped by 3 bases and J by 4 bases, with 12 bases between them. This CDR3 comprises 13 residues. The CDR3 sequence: CAWSSTGGTEAFF. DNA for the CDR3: TGTGCCTGGAGCTCAACCGGGGGCACTGAAGCTTTCTTT.

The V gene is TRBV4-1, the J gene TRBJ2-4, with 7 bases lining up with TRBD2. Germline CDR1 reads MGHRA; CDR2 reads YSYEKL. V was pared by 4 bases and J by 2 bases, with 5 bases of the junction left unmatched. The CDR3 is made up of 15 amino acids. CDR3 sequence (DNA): TGCGCCAGCAGCCCCCCCGGGGGGTCCAAAAACATTCAGTACTTC. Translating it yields CASSPPGGSKNIQYF.